This is a list of T cell receptor beta chains from one sample in a study of cytomegalovirus exposure and HLA in healthy donors. TCRdb's table, derived via immunoSEQ multiplex PCR, lists solely in-frame clones and lacks some. The repertoire holds over 100,000 clones, roughly nine tenths seen once, with roughly 1.2% in the top ten. Sequenced input: PBMCs. The receptor source for this set is a woman younger than 35 in good health and CMV-seronegative. Each CDR3 is given with its conserved first and last residue. The D gene is left open where the match is weak. The listing skips clone size in some rows; elsewhere it reads once, few, many or a size class.

CDR3aa	CDR3nt	j_gene	abundance	v_gene	d_gene
CASNSYMNTEAFF	TGTGCCAGCAACAGCTACATGAACACTGAAGCTTTCTTT	TRBJ1-1	.	TRBV27	.
CASSGWDRDGNEAFF	TGCGCCAGCAGCGGATGGGACAGGGACGGCAATGAAGCTTTCTTT	TRBJ1-1	.	TRBV5-1	TRBD1
CASSPGAQTATYGYTF	TGTGCCAGCAGCCCAGGGGCCCAGACAGCAACCTATGGCTACACCTTC	TRBJ1-2	.	TRBV7-6	.
CASTPLGSGNTIYF	TGTGCCAGCACCCCCCTCGGGTCTGGAAACACCATATATTTT	TRBJ1-3	.	TRBV2	.
CASSLGTGDEKLFF	TGTGCCAGTAGTTTGGGGACGGGGGATGAAAAACTGTTTTTT	TRBJ1-4	.	TRBV19	.
CASSLFGGASNEQFF	TGTGCCAGCAGTTTATTCGGGGGAGCTTCCAATGAGCAGTTCTTC	TRBJ2-1	.	TRBV27	.
CASSFHSGVWIGDTQYF	TGTGCCAGCAGCTTCCACAGCGGGGTATGGATTGGGGATACGCAGTATTTT	TRBJ2-3	.	TRBV21-1	.
CASSVGPGSYEQYF	TGTGCCAGCAGCGTAGGTCCAGGATCCTACGAGCAGTACTTC	TRBJ2-7	.	TRBV9	.
CAISESNRGKNTEAFF	TGTGCCATCAGTGAGTCAAACAGGGGGAAGAACACTGAAGCTTTCTTT	TRBJ1-1	.	TRBV10-3	TRBD1
CASSLLGAGGPEETQYF	TGTGCCAGCAGCTTATTGGGGGCGGGGGGGCCCGAGGAGACCCAGTACTTC	TRBJ2-5	.	TRBV7-8	TRBD2
CACREAGANVLTF	TGTGCTTGCAGAGAGGCTGGGGCCAACGTCCTGACTTTC	TRBJ2-6	.	TRBV7-9	.
CASRVLYEQYF	TGTGCCAGCAGGGTCCTATACGAGCAGTACTTC	TRBJ2-7	few	TRBV21-1	.
CASGQGFQSEADTQYF	TGTGCCAGTGGACAGGGGTTTCAATCAGAGGCAGATACGCAGTATTTT	TRBJ2-3	.	TRBV19	TRBD1
CASSPQGSLSEAFF	TGTGCCAGTAGTCCCCAGGGTTCTCTCTCTGAAGCTTTCTTT	TRBJ1-1	.	TRBV19	.
CASSSGQGALNYGYTF	TGTGCCAGCAGTTCGGGACAGGGGGCACTGAACTATGGCTACACCTTC	TRBJ1-2	.	TRBV27	TRBD1
CASSLIGGETYGYTF	TGTGCCAGCAGCTTAATCGGGGGGGAGACCTATGGCTACACCTTC	TRBJ1-2	.	TRBV7-2	.
CATSRALGGMEQKNTEAFF	TGTGCCACCAGCAGAGCACTAGGGGGTATGGAGCAGAAGAACACTGAAGCTTTCTTT	TRBJ1-1	.	TRBV15	.
CASSPDFGYTF	TGTGCCAGCTCACCAGACTTTGGCTACACCTTC	TRBJ1-2	.	TRBV18	.
CASSRQGVRWNEQFF	TGTGCCAGCAGCCGACAGGGGGTACGATGGAATGAGCAGTTCTTC	TRBJ2-1	.	TRBV11-1	TRBD1
CASSSSGGDYNEQFF	TGCGCCAGCAGCTCTAGCGGGGGCGACTACAATGAGCAGTTCTTC	TRBJ2-1	.	TRBV5-1	TRBD2
CASSFEGAEAFF	TGTGCCAGCAGCTTCGAGGGAGCTGAAGCTTTCTTT	TRBJ1-1	.	TRBV2	.
CASSPPGGGHEQFF	TGTGCCAGCAGCCCCCCGGGGGGAGGCCATGAGCAGTTCTTC	TRBJ2-1	.	TRBV7-9	TRBD2
CASRQQGSGTEAFF	TGTGCCAGCAGGCAGCAGGGGTCTGGCACTGAAGCTTTCTTT	TRBJ1-1	.	TRBV27	.
CASSRIFAGGISGNTIYF	TGTGCCAGCAGTCGTATATTTGCAGGGGGCATTTCTGGAAACACCATATATTTT	TRBJ1-3	.	TRBV27	TRBD1
CASSYSNSLGGEQFF	TGTGCCAGCAGTTACTCCAACTCGCTAGGTGGTGAGCAGTTCTTC	TRBJ2-1	.	TRBV6-5	.
CASSSDSTISYNSPLHF	TGTGCCAGCAGCTCAGACAGCACTATCTCCTATAATTCACCCCTCCACTTT	TRBJ1-6	.	TRBV7-9	.
CASSIEAGQGRNIQYF	TGTGCCAGTAGTATTGAGGCGGGACAGGGAAGGAACATTCAGTACTTC	TRBJ2-4	.	TRBV19	TRBD1
CASSQGHFTLSYNEQFF	TGCGCCAGCAGCCAAGGACATTTCACTTTGTCCTACAATGAGCAGTTCTTC	TRBJ2-1	few	TRBV4-1	.
CASSEQIAGASLNEQFF	TGTGCCAGCAGTGAACAGATAGCGGGGGCCAGTTTGAATGAGCAGTTCTTC	TRBJ2-1	.	TRBV6-1	TRBD2
CASSIADRGGYGYTF	TGTGCCAGTAGTATAGCCGACAGGGGCGGCTATGGCTACACCTTC	TRBJ1-2	.	TRBV19	TRBD1
CASSRILAGRTGELFF	TGTGCCAGCAGCCGGATACTAGCGGGGAGAACCGGGGAGCTGTTTTTT	TRBJ2-2	.	TRBV5-6	TRBD2
CASSRFLGGTNEKLFF	TGTGCCAGCAGCCGCTTCCTAGGAGGAACTAATGAAAAACTGTTTTTT	TRBJ1-4	.	TRBV27	.
CASSPPRDRDEQYF	TGTGCCAGCTCACCACCACGGGACAGGGACGAGCAGTACTTC	TRBJ2-7	.	TRBV18	TRBD1
CASIPGTSGYNEQFF	TGTGCCAGCATTCCCGGGACTAGCGGCTACAATGAGCAGTTCTTC	TRBJ2-1	.	TRBV6-1	TRBD2
CASHPGGPEAFF	TGTGCCAGCCACCCAGGGGGGCCTGAAGCTTTCTTT	TRBJ1-1	.	TRBV7-9	TRBD1
CASSRVYLVEAFF	TGTGCCAGCAGCCGCGTATATTTGGTTGAAGCTTTCTTT	TRBJ1-1	.	TRBV7-2	.
CASRKTGGDIQYF	TGTGCCAGCCGAAAGACGGGGGGCGACATTCAGTACTTC	TRBJ2-4	.	TRBV25-1	.
CASSPRIVAGFSGWTQYF	TGTGCCAGCAGCCCCCGAATCGTGGCGGGGTTCAGCGGTTGGACCCAGTACTTC	TRBJ2-5	.	TRBV4-2	.
CASSPQREHGYTF	TGTGCCAGCTCACCACAGAGGGAGCATGGCTACACCTTC	TRBJ1-2	few	TRBV18	.
CASRPQQGTNEKLFF	TGCGCCAGCAGACCCCAACAGGGAACAAATGAAAAACTGTTTTTT	TRBJ1-4	once	TRBV10-2	.
CASSDRTGVAGELFF	TGTGCCAGCAGTGACCGGACAGGGGTGGCCGGGGAGCTGTTTTTT	TRBJ2-2	few	TRBV25-1	TRBD1
CSVERGTGRNHNTGELFF	TGCAGCGTTGAGCGGGGGACAGGGAGGAATCATAACACCGGGGAGCTGTTTTTT	TRBJ2-2	.	TRBV29-1	TRBD1
CASRAMAGAYNEQFF	TGTGCCAGCAGGGCTATGGCGGGGGCCTACAATGAGCAGTTCTTC	TRBJ2-1	.	TRBV7-3	TRBD2
CASSVGGHRGSYEQYF	TGTGCCAGCAGCGTAGGGGGACACAGAGGATCCTACGAGCAGTACTTC	TRBJ2-7	.	TRBV9	.